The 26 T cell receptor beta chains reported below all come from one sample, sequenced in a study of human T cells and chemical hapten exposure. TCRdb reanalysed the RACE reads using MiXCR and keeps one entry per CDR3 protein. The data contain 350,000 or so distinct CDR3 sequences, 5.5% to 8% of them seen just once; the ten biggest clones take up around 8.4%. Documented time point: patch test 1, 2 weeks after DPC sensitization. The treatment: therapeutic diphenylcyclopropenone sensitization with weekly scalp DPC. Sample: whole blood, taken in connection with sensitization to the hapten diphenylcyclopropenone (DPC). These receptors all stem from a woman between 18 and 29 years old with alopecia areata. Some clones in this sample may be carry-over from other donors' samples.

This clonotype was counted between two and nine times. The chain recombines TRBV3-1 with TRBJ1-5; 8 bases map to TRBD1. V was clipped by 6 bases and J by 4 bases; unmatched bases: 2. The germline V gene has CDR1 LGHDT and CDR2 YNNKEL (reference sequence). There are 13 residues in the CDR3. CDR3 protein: CASRGQANQPQHF. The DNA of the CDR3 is TGTGCCAGCAGGGGACAGGCTAATCAGCCCCAGCATTTT.

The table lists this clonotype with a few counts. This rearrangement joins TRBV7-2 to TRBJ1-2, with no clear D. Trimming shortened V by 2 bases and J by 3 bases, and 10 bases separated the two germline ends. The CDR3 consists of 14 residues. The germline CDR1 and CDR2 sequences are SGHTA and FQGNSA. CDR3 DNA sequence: TGTGCCAGCAGCTTAATCCCAGGAGACTATGGCTACACCTTC. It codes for CASSLIPGDYGYTF.

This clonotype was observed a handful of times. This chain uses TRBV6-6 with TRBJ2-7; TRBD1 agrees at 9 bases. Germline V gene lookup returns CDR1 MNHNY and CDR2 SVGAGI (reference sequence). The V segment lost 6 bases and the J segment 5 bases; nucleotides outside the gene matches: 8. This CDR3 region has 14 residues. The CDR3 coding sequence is TGTGCCAGCAGCAGACAAGACAGGGGGGACGAGCAGTACTTC. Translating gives CASSRQDRGDEQYF.

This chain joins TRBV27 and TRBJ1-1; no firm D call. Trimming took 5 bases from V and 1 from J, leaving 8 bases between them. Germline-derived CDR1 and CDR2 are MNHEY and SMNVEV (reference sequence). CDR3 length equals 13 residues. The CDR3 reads CASSPLGNTEAFF. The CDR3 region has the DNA TGTGCCAGCAGTCCGTTGGGGAACACTGAAGCTTTCTTT.

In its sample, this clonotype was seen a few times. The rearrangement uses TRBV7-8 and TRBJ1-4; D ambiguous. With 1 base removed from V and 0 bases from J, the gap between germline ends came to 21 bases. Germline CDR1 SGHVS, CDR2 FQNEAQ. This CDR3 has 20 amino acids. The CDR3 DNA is TGTGCCAGCAGCTTAGGTACGGGCCTGAACCGTTATGCAACTAATGAAAAACTGTTTTTT. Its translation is CASSLGTGLNRYATNEKLFF.

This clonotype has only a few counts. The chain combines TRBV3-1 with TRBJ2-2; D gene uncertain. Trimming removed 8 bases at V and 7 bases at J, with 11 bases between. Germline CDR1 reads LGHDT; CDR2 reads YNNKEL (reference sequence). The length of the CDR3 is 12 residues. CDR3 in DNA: TGTGCCAGCCGGGCCGAAGGCGGGGAGCTGTTTTTT. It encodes CASRAEGGELFF.

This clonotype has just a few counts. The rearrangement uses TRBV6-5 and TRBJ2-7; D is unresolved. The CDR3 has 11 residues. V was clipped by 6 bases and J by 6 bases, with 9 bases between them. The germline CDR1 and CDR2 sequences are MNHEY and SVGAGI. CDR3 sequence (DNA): TGTGCCAGCAGCTACACGGGCGAGCAGTACTTC. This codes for CASSYTGEQYF.

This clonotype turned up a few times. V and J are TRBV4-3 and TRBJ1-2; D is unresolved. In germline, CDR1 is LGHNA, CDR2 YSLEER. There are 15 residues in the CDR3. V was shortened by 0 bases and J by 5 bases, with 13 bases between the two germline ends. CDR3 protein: CASSQDPRSPYGYTF. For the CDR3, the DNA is TGCGCCAGCAGCCAAGATCCGCGGTCTCCTTATGGCTACACCTTC.

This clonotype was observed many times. CDR3 residues: CASSLPPPTSVNTGELFF. The CDR3 nucleotides are TGTGCCAGCAGTCTTCCCCCACCGACTAGCGTGAACACCGGGGAGCTGTTTTTT. V usage is TRBV6-2 or TRBV6-3 and J usage is TRBJ2-2; 8 bases map to TRBD2. This CDR3 contains 18 residues. J was trimmed by 1 base and V by 5 bases; bases with no gene match: 12. Germline CDR1 reads MNHEY; CDR2 reads SVGEGT.

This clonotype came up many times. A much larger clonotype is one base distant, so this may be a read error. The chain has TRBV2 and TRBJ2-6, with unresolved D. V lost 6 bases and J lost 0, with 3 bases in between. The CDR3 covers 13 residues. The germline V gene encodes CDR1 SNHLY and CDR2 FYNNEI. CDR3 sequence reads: CASRDSGANVLTF. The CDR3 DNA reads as TGTGCCAGCAGGGACTCTGGGGCCAACGTCCTGACTTTC.

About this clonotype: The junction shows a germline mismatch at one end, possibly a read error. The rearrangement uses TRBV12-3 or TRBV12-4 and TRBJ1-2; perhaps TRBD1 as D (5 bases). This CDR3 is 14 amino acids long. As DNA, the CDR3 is TGTGCCAGCAGTGAACGGGACCGCAACTATGGCAACACCTTC. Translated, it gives CASSERDRNYGNTF.

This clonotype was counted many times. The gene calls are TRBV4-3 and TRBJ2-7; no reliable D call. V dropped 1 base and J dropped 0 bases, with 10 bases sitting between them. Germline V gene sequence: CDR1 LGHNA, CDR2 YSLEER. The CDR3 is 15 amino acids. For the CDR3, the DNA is TGCGCCAGCAGCCAAGTGGGGAAGAGCTCCTACGAGCAGTACTTC. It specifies CASSQVGKSSYEQYF.

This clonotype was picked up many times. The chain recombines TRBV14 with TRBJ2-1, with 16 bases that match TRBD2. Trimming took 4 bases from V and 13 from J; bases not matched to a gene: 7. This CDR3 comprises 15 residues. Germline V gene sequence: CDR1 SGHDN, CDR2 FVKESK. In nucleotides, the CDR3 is TGTGCCAGCAGCCCCGGGACTAGCGGGGGGGCAGGCCAGTTCTTC. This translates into CASSPGTSGGAGQFF.

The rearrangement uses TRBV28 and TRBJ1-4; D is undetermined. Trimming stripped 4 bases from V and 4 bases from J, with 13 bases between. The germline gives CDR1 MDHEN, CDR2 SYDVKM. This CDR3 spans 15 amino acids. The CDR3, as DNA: TGTGCCAGCAGTTCCGCGTGGGCTAGTAATGAAAAACTGTTTTTT. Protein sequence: CASSSAWASNEKLFF.

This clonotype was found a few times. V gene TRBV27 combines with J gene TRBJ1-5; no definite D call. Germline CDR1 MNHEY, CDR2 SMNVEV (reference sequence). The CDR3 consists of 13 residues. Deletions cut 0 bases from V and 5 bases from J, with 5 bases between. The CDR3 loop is CASSLSIYQPQHF. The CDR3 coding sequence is TGTGCCAGCAGTTTATCGATTTATCAGCCCCAGCATTTT.

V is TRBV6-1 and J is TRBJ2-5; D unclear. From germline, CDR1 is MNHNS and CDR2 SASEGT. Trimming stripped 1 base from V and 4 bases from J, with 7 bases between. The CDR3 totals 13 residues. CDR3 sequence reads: CASSEVTGETQYF. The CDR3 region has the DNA TGTGCCAGCAGTGAAGTGACGGGAGAGACCCAGTACTTC.

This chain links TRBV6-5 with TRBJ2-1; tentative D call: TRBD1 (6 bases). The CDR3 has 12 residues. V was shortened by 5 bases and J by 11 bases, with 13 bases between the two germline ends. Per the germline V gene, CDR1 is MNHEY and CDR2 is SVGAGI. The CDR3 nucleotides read TGTGCCAGCAGTCTTTCCGGACAGAAGCAGTTCTTC. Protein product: CASSLSGQKQFF.

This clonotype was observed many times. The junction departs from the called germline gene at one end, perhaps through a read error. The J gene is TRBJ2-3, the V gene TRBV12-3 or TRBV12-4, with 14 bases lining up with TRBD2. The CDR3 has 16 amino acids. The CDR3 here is CASSLGLAGVTDTQYF. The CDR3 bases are TGCGCCAGCAGCTTGGGACTAGCGGGGGTCACAGATACGCAGTATTTT.

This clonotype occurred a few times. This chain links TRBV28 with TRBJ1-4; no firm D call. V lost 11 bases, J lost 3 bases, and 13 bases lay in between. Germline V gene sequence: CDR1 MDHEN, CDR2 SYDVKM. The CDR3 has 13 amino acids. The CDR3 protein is CASGPGSNEKLFF. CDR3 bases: TGTGCCTCGGGCCCTGGGTCTAATGAAAAACTGTTTTTT.

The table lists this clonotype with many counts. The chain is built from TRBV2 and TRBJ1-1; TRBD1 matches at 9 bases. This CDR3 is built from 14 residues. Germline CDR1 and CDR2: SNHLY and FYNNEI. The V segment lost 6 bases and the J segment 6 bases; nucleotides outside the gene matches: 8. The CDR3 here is CASSPGQGFAEAFF. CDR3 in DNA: TGTGCCAGCAGCCCGGGACAGGGTTTCGCTGAAGCTTTCTTT.

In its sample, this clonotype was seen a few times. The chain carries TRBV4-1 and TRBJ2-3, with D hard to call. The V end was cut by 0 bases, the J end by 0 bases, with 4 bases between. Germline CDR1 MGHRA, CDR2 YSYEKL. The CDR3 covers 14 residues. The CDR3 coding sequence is TGCGCCAGCAGCCAAGAGCCTAGCACAGATACGCAGTATTTT. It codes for CASSQEPSTDTQYF.

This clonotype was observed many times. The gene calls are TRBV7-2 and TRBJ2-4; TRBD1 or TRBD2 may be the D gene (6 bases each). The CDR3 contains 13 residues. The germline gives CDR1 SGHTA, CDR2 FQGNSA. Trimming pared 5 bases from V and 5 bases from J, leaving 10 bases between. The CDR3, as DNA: TGTGCCAGCAGCGGGGGGCTGGAAAACATTCAGTACTTC. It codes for CASSGGLENIQYF.

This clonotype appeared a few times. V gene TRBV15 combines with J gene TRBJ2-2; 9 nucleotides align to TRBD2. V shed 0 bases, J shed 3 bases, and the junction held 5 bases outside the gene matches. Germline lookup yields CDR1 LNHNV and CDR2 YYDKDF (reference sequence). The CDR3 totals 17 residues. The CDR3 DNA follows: TGTGCCACCAGCAGAGATCTGGGACTAGCCGACACCGGGGAGCTGTTTTTT. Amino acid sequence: CATSRDLGLADTGELFF.

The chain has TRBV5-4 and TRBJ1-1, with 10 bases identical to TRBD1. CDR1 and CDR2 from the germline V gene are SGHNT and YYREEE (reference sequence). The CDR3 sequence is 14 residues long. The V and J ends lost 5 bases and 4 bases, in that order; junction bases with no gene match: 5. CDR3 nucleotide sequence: TGTGCCAGCAGTTTTAGGACAGGGGGCACTGAAGCTTTCTTT. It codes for CASSFRTGGTEAFF.

CDR3 nucleotide sequence: TGTGCCAGCAGCCAAGGTATAGGAGCTGAGCAGTTTCTGAACACTGAAGCTTTCTTT. It is translated as CASSQGIGAEQFLNTEAFF. This chain uses TRBV4-2 with TRBJ1-1; D call uncertain. This CDR3 has 19 residues. The germline gives CDR1 LGHNA, CDR2 YNFKEQ. Trimming cost V 1 base and J 0 bases, with 21 bases left between them.

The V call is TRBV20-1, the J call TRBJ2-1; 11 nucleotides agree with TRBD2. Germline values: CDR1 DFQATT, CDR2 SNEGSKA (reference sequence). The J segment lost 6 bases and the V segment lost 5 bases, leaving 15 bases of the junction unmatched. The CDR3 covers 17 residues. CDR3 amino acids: CSAQELAGAPNSNEQFF. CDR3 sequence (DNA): TGCAGTGCTCAGGAACTAGCGGGGGCACCTAATAGCAATGAGCAGTTCTTC.